The rows below give T cell receptor beta chains drawn from one sample of a study of radiation and T cells in renal cell carcinoma. Using immunoSEQ multiplex PCR, the repertoire was profiled, and TCRdb retains in-frame clones only, with some absent. This sample yields 100,000 to 150,000 clones, of which 81% are seen a single time; under 6.5% belongs to the top ten. The sequencing used blood, collected from a patient whose treatment included radiotherapy and nephrectomy. These receptors originate from a man in his fifties with renal cell carcinoma. CDR3s include the opening cysteine and the closing phenylalanine or tryptophan. Each record gives: clone size, J gene, V gene, D gene, CDR3 DNA, CDR3 protein. A D gene is named only where the DNA matches it firmly. The size field is filled for only some rows; it gives once, few, many or a size class.

NA,TRBJ2-7,TRBV27,TRBD1,TGTGCCAGCAACCCGATTGGACAGGCGTACGAGCAGTACTTC,CASNPIGQAYEQYF
NA,TRBJ2-2,TRBV28,NA,TGTGCCAGCAGTTTAAGTGTCACCGGGGAGCTGTTTTTT,CASSLSVTGELFF
few,TRBJ1-3,TRBV18,NA,TGTGCCAGCTCACCACCGGGGGGAAACACCATATATTTT,CASSPPGGNTIYF
NA,TRBJ2-7,TRBV6-6,TRBD2,TGTGCCAGCATTAACGGGTGGACTAGCGGGAGCTACGAGCAGTACTTC,CASINGWTSGSYEQYF
NA,TRBJ2-5,TRBV11-3,NA,TGTGCCAGCAGCTCCCAGGGCTCGGGGGTGGAGACCCAGTACTTC,CASSSQGSGVETQYF
NA,TRBJ2-2,TRBV5-5,NA,TGTGCCAGCAGCTTGATGGGGTTCGCCGGGGAGCTGTTTTTT,CASSLMGFAGELFF
NA,TRBJ1-2,TRBV20-1,NA,TGCAGTGCTAGCCCCGGGTATGGCTACACCTTC,CSASPGYGYTF
NA,TRBJ1-6,TRBV6-5,NA,TGTGCCAGCAGTTACGGAGTCAAAATAGGTTCACCCCTCCACTTT,CASSYGVKIGSPLHF
NA,TRBJ1-5,TRBV28,TRBD1,TGTGCCAGCAGTTTATCCCAGGGGGGGGAAAATCAGCCCCAGCATTTT,CASSLSQGGENQPQHF
NA,TRBJ2-2,TRBV13,NA,TGTGCCAGCAGCCCAGAGGGACTGTCGAACACCGGGGAGCTGTTTTTT,CASSPEGLSNTGELFF
few,TRBJ2-7,TRBV20-1,NA,TGCAGTGCTAGGCCGTTGTACGAGCAGTACTTC,CSARPLYEQYF
NA,TRBJ2-7,TRBV19,TRBD2,TGTGCCAGTAGTATGGTAGCGGGGGAACCCTACGAGCAGTACTTC,CASSMVAGEPYEQYF
NA,TRBJ2-3,TRBV6-1,NA,TGTGCCAGCAGTGAAGCGTGGGGGGCCGATACGCAGTATTTT,CASSEAWGADTQYF
NA,TRBJ1-3,TRBV4-2,NA,TGTGCCAGCAGCCAAGATAGGCAGGGACGAAACACCATATATTTT,CASSQDRQGRNTIYF
NA,TRBJ2-7,TRBV9,TRBD2,TGTGCCAGCAGCGCCGGGACTACGAGCTCCTACGAGCAGTACTTC,CASSAGTTSSYEQYF
NA,TRBJ2-1,TRBV28,TRBD2,TGTGCCAGCGTAAGGGCGGGAGCGGGCTACAATGAGCAGTTCTTC,CASVRAGAGYNEQFF
NA,TRBJ2-2,TRBV9,NA,TGTGCCAGCACCCAAAGGGACACCGGGGAGCTGTTTTTT,CASTQRDTGELFF
NA,TRBJ2-7,TRBV19,NA,TGTGCCAGTAGTATACAGGGATCCTACGAGCAGTACTTC,CASSIQGSYEQYF
NA,TRBJ2-1,TRBV7-8,NA,TGTGCCAGCAGCTTAGACATCAATGAGCAGTTCTTC,CASSLDINEQFF
NA,TRBJ1-1,TRBV5-1,NA,TGCGCCAGCAGCTTGGTCGTGAAGTTGGGGAACACTGAAGCTTTCTTT,CASSLVVKLGNTEAFF
NA,TRBJ2-1,TRBV19,NA,TGTGCCAGTAGTCCCCCCGTGGGGAGCGGGCACTACAATGAGCAGTTCTTC,CASSPPVGSGHYNEQFF
NA,TRBJ2-3,TRBV7-9,NA,TGTGCCAGCAGCTTAGGCGACAGTTCCCAGTATTTT,CASSLGDSSQYF
NA,TRBJ2-5,TRBV5-5,NA,TGTGCCAGCAGCTTGGAGATGGCAGGGGGGCGGGAGACCCAGTACTTC,CASSLEMAGGRETQYF
NA,TRBJ2-6,TRBV2,NA,TGTGCCAGCTTACCGAACTCTGGGGCCAACGTCCTGACTTTC,CASLPNSGANVLTF
NA,TRBJ1-1,TRBV7-9,TRBD1,TGTGCCAGCAGCGCCACAGGGGGCGCGGACACTGAAGCTTTCTTT,CASSATGGADTEAFF
NA,TRBJ2-3,TRBV6-5,TRBD1,TGTGCCAGCAGTTCCGGGACAGGGGGCGCAGATACGCAGTATTTT,CASSSGTGGADTQYF
NA,TRBJ1-5,TRBV5-1,NA,TGCGCCAGCAGGAACAGCGGGGATAGCAATCAGCCCCAGCATTTT,CASRNSGDSNQPQHF
NA,TRBJ2-3,TRBV10-1,TRBD2,TGCGCCAGCAGCAGTGAGGGACTAGCGGGAGTGGGAGGCACAGATACGCAGTATTTT,CASSSEGLAGVGGTDTQYF
NA,TRBJ2-3,TRBV18,TRBD2,TGTGCCAGCTCACGAGCGGGAGGGAGCACAGATACGCAGTATTTT,CASSRAGGSTDTQYF
NA,TRBJ2-3,TRBV4-2,NA,TGTGCCAGCCGGGGAACCGATACGCAGTATTTT,CASRGTDTQYF
NA,TRBJ2-2,TRBV19,NA,TGTGCCAGTAGCCCAGACAGGACATACACCGGGGAGCTGTTTTTT,CASSPDRTYTGELFF
NA,TRBJ2-3,TRBV29-1,TRBD1,TGCAGCGTTGAAATGGGGATAGACAGGGGAAGGGGGACAGATACGCAGTATTTT,CSVEMGIDRGRGTDTQYF
NA,TRBJ1-2,TRBV15,NA,TGTGCCACCAGCAGAGACCCCGTAACAGGAGCAACACCTAACTATGGCTACACCTTC,CATSRDPVTGATPNYGYTF
NA,TRBJ2-7,TRBV10-1,NA,TGCGCCACCCACTGGGTCTACGAGCAGTACTTC,CATHWVYEQYF
few,TRBJ1-1,TRBV6-5,NA,TGTGCCAGCAGTTACTCCCGGGGGGGCACTGAAGCTTTCTTT,CASSYSRGGTEAFF
NA,TRBJ1-1,TRBV19,NA,TGTGCCAGTAGTATTATAAATGCGGGGAACACTGAAGCTTTCTTT,CASSIINAGNTEAFF
NA,TRBJ1-5,TRBV5-1,NA,TGCGCCAGCAGCCCGGGGGGGGCCGGTAATCAGCCCCAGCATTTT,CASSPGGAGNQPQHF
once,TRBJ2-7,TRBV28,NA,TGTGCCAGCCGAATTACAGCCTACGAGCAGTACTTC,CASRITAYEQYF
NA,TRBJ2-7,TRBV30,NA,TGTGCCTGGAGTGTCGTCCGCTCCGAGCAGTACTTC,CAWSVVRSEQYF
NA,TRBJ2-7,TRBV5-6,TRBD1,TGTGCCAGCAGCAGGGGGCAGGGGCTTTCCTACGAGCAGTACTTC,CASSRGQGLSYEQYF
NA,TRBJ1-5,TRBV19,TRBD1,TGTGCCAGTCGCGGGACAGGGGAGGGGAATCAGCCCCAGCATTTT,CASRGTGEGNQPQHF
once,TRBJ1-2,TRBV4-3,NA,TGCGCCAGCAGCCAAGAATCCATTGGGTTGGAGGTAGGCTATGGCTACACCTTC,CASSQESIGLEVGYGYTF
NA,TRBJ2-3,TRBV7-9,NA,TGTGCCAGCAGCTTAGTAGGAGGTGGCACAGATACGCAGTATTTT,CASSLVGGGTDTQYF
few,TRBJ1-2,TRBV27,TRBD1,TGTGCCAGCAGTTTAACAGGGGACTATGGCTACACCTTC,CASSLTGDYGYTF
NA,TRBJ2-7,TRBV7-2,TRBD1,TGTGCCAGCAGCTTAGTCCACAGGGGACGCTCCCCTTACGAGCAGTACTTC,CASSLVHRGRSPYEQYF
NA,TRBJ1-2,TRBV29-1,NA,TGCAGCGTTGAGCAGGTCGGTGGCTACACCTTC,CSVEQVGGYTF
NA,TRBJ2-7,TRBV5-1,NA,TGCGCCAGCAGCTTGACCTCTGAGGTCGAGCAGTACTTC,CASSLTSEVEQYF
NA,TRBJ2-5,TRBV12-5,NA,TGTGCTAGTGCCAGGGGCTGGGAGACCCAGTACTTC,CASARGWETQYF
NA,TRBJ2-7,TRBV6-5,TRBD2,TGTGCCAGCAAACGACTAGCGGGGGAGGGTTACGAGCAGTACTTC,CASKRLAGEGYEQYF